This TCR beta chain appears in the sequencing data of a study of cytomegalovirus exposure and HLA in healthy donors. Regarding this clone: Its specificity is unknown.

V was clipped by 0 bases and J by 2 bases; unmatched bases: 7. Germline V gene lookup returns CDR1 SGHRS and CDR2 YFSETQ. This CDR3 is built from 16 residues. A multiplex PCR was run with 60 Vbeta primers and 13 Jbeta primers. This table comes from immunoSEQ multiplex PCR, and its TCRdb copy is limited to in-frame clones, with some not included. The profile covers some 110,000 clones, with approximately 75% appearing a single time and about 5% taken by the ten largest. Study results and caveats: An analysis was carried out later, and it reportedly showed fewer N-insertions in an Asian-associated ancestry cluster than the approximately 680-donor mean.

The source is a man in his forties or fifties in good health and CMV-seropositive. The chain is built from TRBV5-1 and TRBJ1-1; 7 bases line up with TRBD1. Material: PBMCs. CDR3 nucleotide sequence: TGCGCCAGCAGCTTGGGCCCCCCAGGGGGTAACACTGAAGCTTTCTTT. It specifies CASSLGPPGGNTEAFF.